These T cell receptor beta chains were read from a single sample in a study of cytomegalovirus exposure and HLA in healthy donors. Here immunoSEQ multiplex PCR was the method, and the copy in TCRdb shows in-frame clones only, minus some. The repertoire includes about 250,000 clones, around two thirds of them detected once, and around 2% sits in the top ten. The sample taken for sequencing was PBMCs. These receptors were taken from a female donor in good health and CMV-seronegative. Each CDR3 is given without its conserved first and last residue.

cdr3_length j_call v_call cdr3_aa
12 TRBJ2-5 TRBV5-1 ASSLGAGQETQY
14 TRBJ1-1 TRBV11-1 ASSPRRTGKGSEAF
12 TRBJ2-7 TRBV28 ASSSNRGGYEQY
12 TRBJ2-7 TRBV12-5 ASGWDTPSYEQY
13 TRBJ1-1 TRBV19 ASSDFRQGNTEAF
14 TRBJ2-7 TRBV5-1 ASSSETGTVAYEQY
15 TRBJ2-2 TRBV27 ASSLVNRDPRAGELF
15 TRBJ2-1 TRBV5-4 ASSYGGTSESYNEQF
13 TRBJ1-2 TRBV5-6 ASSLEQGGINGYT
13 TRBJ2-2 TRBV5-6 ASSLARGRTGELF
15 TRBJ2-3 TRBV10-3 AISDYETSGRSDTQY
14 TRBJ2-2 TRBV28 ASSLSLAGVGGELF
16 TRBJ2-4 TRBV13 ASSLARHRSGAKNIQY
14 TRBJ2-7 TRBV11-3 ASSLGTSGRSYEQY
12 TRBJ2-7 TRBV21-1 ASSKGQGAYEQY
9 TRBJ2-1 TRBV5-4 ASSNYNEQF
12 TRBJ2-7 TRBV6-5 ASSYSLGSDEQY
10 TRBJ2-7 TRBV30 AWSPSGGEQY
13 TRBJ2-1 TRBV4-1 ASRPTSGSFNEQF
13 TRBJ1-4 TRBV27 ASSSDRLKGEKLF
16 TRBJ1-2 TRBV18 ASSPPHGTGRANYGYT
13 TRBJ2-7 TRBV7-8 ASSSTSGLSYEQY
15 TRBJ2-1 TRBV7-6 ASSLVATNSLYNEQF
11 TRBJ1-1 TRBV27 ASSPGTGGYAF